Listed below are T cell receptor beta chains from one sample, sequenced in a study of neurological immune-mediated disorders. TCRdb redid the calling of the 5' RACE reads with MiXCR, one entry per CDR3 protein. Here the sample spans some 70,000 distinct CDR3 sequences, around 3% being singletons. Specimen: PBMCs. The receptor source for this set is a man in his forties with multiple sclerosis. Each CDR3 is given with its conserved first and last residue. A D gene is named only where the DNA matches it firmly. Each size is once, few, many, or a class for an expanded clone.

j_gene: TRBJ2-1; d_gene: TRBD2; v_gene: TRBV7-2; abundance: many; CDR3aa: CASSLGTSNEQFF; CDR3nt: TGTGCCAGCAGCTTAGGGACTAGCAATGAGCAGTTCTTC
j_gene: TRBJ1-1; d_gene: TRBD1; v_gene: TRBV11-3; abundance: many; CDR3aa: CASSFRDSTEAFF; CDR3nt: TGTGCCAGCAGCTTCCGGGACAGCACTGAAGCTTTCTTT
j_gene: TRBJ1-1; d_gene: TRBD1; v_gene: TRBV24-1; abundance: many; CDR3aa: CAARQGMNTEAFF; CDR3nt: TGTGCCGCCAGACAGGGGATGAACACTGAAGCTTTCTTT
j_gene: TRBJ1-1; d_gene: .; v_gene: TRBV12-3/TRBV12-4; abundance: few; CDR3aa: CASSPDRGARTEAFF; CDR3nt: TGTGCCAGCAGCCCAGATCGGGGGGCGAGAACTGAAGCTTTCTTT
j_gene: TRBJ2-5; d_gene: .; v_gene: TRBV20-1; abundance: many; CDR3aa: CSAHLSGQETQYF; CDR3nt: TGCAGTGCTCACCTCAGTGGTCAAGAGACCCAGTACTTC
j_gene: TRBJ1-6; d_gene: .; v_gene: TRBV20-1; abundance: many; CDR3aa: CSARPEGSYNSPLHF; CDR3nt: TGCAGTGCCCGACCGGAGGGGTCCTATAATTCACCCCTCCACTTT
j_gene: TRBJ2-1; d_gene: TRBD2; v_gene: TRBV19; abundance: many; CDR3aa: CASRRSGTGDEQFF; CDR3nt: TGTGCCAGTAGGAGAAGCGGGACCGGAGATGAGCAGTTCTTC
j_gene: TRBJ2-3; d_gene: .; v_gene: TRBV5-6; abundance: many; CDR3aa: CASSSIAVSTDTQYF; CDR3nt: TGTGCCAGCAGCTCAATAGCGGTCTCCACAGATACGCAGTATTTT
j_gene: TRBJ2-1; d_gene: TRBD1; v_gene: TRBV24-1; abundance: many; CDR3aa: CATSEAGQDYNEQFF; CDR3nt: TGTGCCACCAGTGAAGCTGGACAGGATTACAATGAGCAGTTCTTC
j_gene: TRBJ1-2; d_gene: TRBD1; v_gene: TRBV6-5; abundance: many; CDR3aa: CASSLIYPTGMVSDGYTF; CDR3nt: TGTGCCAGCAGCCTCATTTACCCGACAGGGATGGTTTCAGATGGCTACACCTTC
j_gene: TRBJ2-5; d_gene: TRBD2; v_gene: TRBV20-1; abundance: many; CDR3aa: CSAKKAGGLGETQYF; CDR3nt: TGCAGTGCAAAAAAAGCGGGGGGGCTGGGGGAGACCCAGTACTTC
j_gene: TRBJ1-5; d_gene: .; v_gene: TRBV7-6; abundance: many; CDR3aa: CASSLERGRPQHF; CDR3nt: TGTGCCAGCAGCTTGGAAAGGGGACGGCCCCAGCATTTT
j_gene: TRBJ2-6; d_gene: .; v_gene: TRBV25-1; abundance: many; CDR3aa: CASSGELSGANVLTF; CDR3nt: TGTGCCAGCAGTGGGGAGCTATCTGGGGCCAACGTCCTGACTTTC
j_gene: TRBJ2-2; d_gene: .; v_gene: TRBV6-6; abundance: many; CDR3aa: CASSYESGGENTGELFF; CDR3nt: TGTGCCAGCAGTTACGAGAGTGGAGGGGAGAACACCGGGGAGCTGTTTTTT
j_gene: TRBJ2-5; d_gene: .; v_gene: TRBV5-1; abundance: many; CDR3aa: CASSLGGKETQYF; CDR3nt: TGCGCCAGCAGCTTAGGGGGAAAGGAGACCCAGTACTTC
j_gene: TRBJ2-2; d_gene: .; v_gene: TRBV5-5; abundance: many; CDR3aa: CASDLVANTGELFF; CDR3nt: TGTGCCAGCGACCTGGTCGCGAACACCGGGGAGCTGTTTTTT
j_gene: TRBJ1-2; d_gene: .; v_gene: TRBV29-1; abundance: many; CDR3aa: CSVQGLLDNWNYGYTF; CDR3nt: TGCAGCGTTCAAGGGCTTCTCGACAATTGGAACTATGGCTACACCTTC
j_gene: TRBJ2-1; d_gene: TRBD2; v_gene: TRBV12-3/TRBV12-4; abundance: many; CDR3aa: CASSRTGGLAGGRYNEQFF; CDR3nt: TGTGCCAGCAGCCGGACAGGGGGACTAGCGGGAGGGCGATACAATGAGCAGTTCTTC
j_gene: TRBJ2-1; d_gene: TRBD2; v_gene: TRBV2; abundance: many; CDR3aa: CASRITSGGTNEQFF; CDR3nt: TGTGCCAGCAGGATTACTAGCGGGGGAACGAATGAGCAGTTCTTC
j_gene: TRBJ1-6; d_gene: .; v_gene: TRBV27; abundance: many; CDR3aa: CASRPWTPDNSPLHF; CDR3nt: TGTGCCAGCAGACCCTGGACCCCTGATAATTCACCCCTCCACTTT
j_gene: TRBJ1-1; d_gene: TRBD1; v_gene: TRBV7-9; abundance: many; CDR3aa: CASSLGGGDSSGNTEAFF; CDR3nt: TGTGCCAGCAGCTTAGGGGGTGGGGACAGTTCGGGAAACACTGAAGCTTTCTTT
j_gene: TRBJ2-7; d_gene: .; v_gene: TRBV5-1; abundance: many; CDR3aa: CASSLGQTLAYEQYF; CDR3nt: TGCGCCAGCAGCTTGGGGCAGACCTTAGCGTACGAGCAGTACTTC
j_gene: TRBJ2-3; d_gene: TRBD2; v_gene: TRBV12-3/TRBV12-4; abundance: many; CDR3aa: CASSSLTSGRTDTQYF; CDR3nt: TGTGCCAGCAGTTCCTTGACTAGCGGGAGGACAGATACGCAGTATTTT
j_gene: TRBJ1-1; d_gene: .; v_gene: TRBV5-1; abundance: many; CDR3aa: CASSFLRQENTEAFF; CDR3nt: TGCGCCAGCAGCTTTTTGAGACAGGAGAACACTGAAGCTTTCTTT
j_gene: TRBJ2-5; d_gene: TRBD1; v_gene: TRBV5-1; abundance: many; CDR3aa: CASSGGQGRQETQYF; CDR3nt: TGCGCCAGCAGCGGGGGACAGGGGCGACAAGAGACCCAGTACTTC
j_gene: TRBJ2-3; d_gene: TRBD1; v_gene: TRBV24-1; abundance: many; CDR3aa: CATSDQSTGTGSTDTQYF; CDR3nt: TGTGCCACCAGTGATCAATCTACCGGGACAGGGAGCACAGATACGCAGTATTTT
j_gene: TRBJ2-5; d_gene: TRBD1; v_gene: TRBV5-1; abundance: many; CDR3aa: CASSAGTGDQETQYF; CDR3nt: TGCGCCAGCAGCGCCGGGACAGGAGACCAAGAGACCCAGTACTTC
j_gene: TRBJ1-1; d_gene: .; v_gene: TRBV7-9; abundance: many; CDR3aa: CASSLVGGNTEAFF; CDR3nt: TGTGCCAGCAGCTTAGTTGGTGGGAACACTGAAGCTTTCTTT
j_gene: TRBJ1-2; d_gene: .; v_gene: TRBV9; abundance: many; CDR3aa: CASSGTGGGGYTF; CDR3nt: TGTGCCAGCAGCGGTACAGGCGGCGGTGGCTACACCTTC
j_gene: TRBJ2-2; d_gene: .; v_gene: TRBV9; abundance: many; CDR3aa: CASSVVSRDDGELFF; CDR3nt: TGTGCCAGCAGCGTAGTTTCCAGGGATGACGGGGAGCTGTTTTTT
j_gene: TRBJ2-3; d_gene: .; v_gene: TRBV6-2/TRBV6-3; abundance: many; CDR3aa: CASRLGAISTDTQYF; CDR3nt: TGTGCCAGCAGATTAGGGGCAATTAGCACAGATACGCAGTATTTT
j_gene: TRBJ1-1; d_gene: .; v_gene: TRBV5-1; abundance: many; CDR3aa: CASHPQGLAEAFF; CDR3nt: TGCGCCAGCCATCCCCAGGGGTTAGCTGAAGCTTTCTTT
j_gene: TRBJ2-2; d_gene: TRBD2; v_gene: TRBV15; abundance: many; CDR3aa: CATSRAGANTGELFF; CDR3nt: TGTGCCACCAGCAGGGCGGGGGCGAACACCGGGGAGCTGTTTTTT
j_gene: TRBJ2-2; d_gene: .; v_gene: TRBV11-2; abundance: many; CDR3aa: CASSLLTGELFF; CDR3nt: TGTGCCAGCAGCTTACTCACCGGGGAGCTGTTTTTT
j_gene: TRBJ1-1; d_gene: .; v_gene: TRBV5-1; abundance: many; CDR3aa: CASSLAQDTEAFF; CDR3nt: TGCGCCAGCAGCCTCGCCCAGGACACTGAAGCTTTCTTT